This TCR beta chain was observed in a study of T cells expressing NK-cell markers. Study details: HCMV seropositivity characterized most of the eight sequenced donors, and seronegativity one.

The cDNA for TCR beta came from 5'RACE template switching with UMIs. TCRdb derives one entry per CDR3 protein from the 5' RACE reads, leaving out DNA. Its listing shows about 32,000 distinct CDR3 sequences. The CDR3 is 13 amino acids. This sequence originates from a woman aged 18 to 75 in good health. The chain recombines TRBV12-3 or TRBV12-4 with TRBJ1-6; lacking DNA, the TRBD1 call made by TCRdb goes unchecked. Sample: blood T cells: a sorted CD56 or NKG2C T cell subset, CD4+ or CD8+ T cells, or bulk PBMC T cells (not recorded which). CDR3 in amino acids: CASSSQGNSPLHF.